The 8 T cell receptor beta chains below were found in one sample sequenced in a study of regulatory T cells in long-lasting Graves disease (dated by TCRdb to about 2021). The library was built by means of multiplex PCR. The instrument given in TCRdb is Illumina HiSeq 4000. CDR3 regions were amplified by Arm-PCR with iRepertoire HTBI primers to construct TCR beta libraries. In-frame beta chains were kept once TCRdb had trimmed the public reads at Q25 with fastp and called clones with MiXCR. Each CDR3 protein gets just one entry, which takes the most common genes and DNA from the rows behind it. Within this sample are more than 650,000 distinct CDR3 sequences, with around 32% of them counted one time only. The biggest ten clones account for around 40% of the sample. The time point label, as the study defines it: persistent/refractory GD, antithyroid drugs over 5 years with positive TRAb. RNA was extracted from PBMCs in TRIzol for both TCR sequencing and RNA sequencing.

The sample consisted of peripheral blood mononuclear cells (PBMCs), taken when the disease was refractory, from a patient treated with antithyroid drugs. Receptor source: a female donor with Graves disease.

The sample holds a few counts of this clonotype. The rearrangement links TRBV11-2 to TRBJ1-1; TRBD1 might be the D (5 bases). Per the germline V gene, CDR1 is SGHAT and CDR2 is FQNNGV. V lost 6 bases to trimming and J lost 4 bases, with 12 bases between them. The CDR3 is made up of 13 amino acids. The CDR3 nucleotides read TGTGCCAGCAGGTCTGGGGGAGGCACTGAAGCTTTCTTT. Translated, it gives CASRSGGGTEAFF.

This chain's CDR3 is CASSPNSPYGYTF. DNA for the CDR3: TGTGCCAGCAGCCCGAACAGCCCCTATGGCTACACCTTC. The V and J genes are TRBV7-9 and TRBJ1-2; D gene ambiguous. Germline V gene lookup returns CDR1 SEHNR and CDR2 FQNEAQ (reference sequence). The germline V and J ends were trimmed by 5 bases and 4 bases, with 11 bases remaining between them. The CDR3 sequence is 13 residues long.

This clonotype was counted a few times. J is TRBJ1-5 and V is TRBV28, with D maybe TRBD1 (5 bases). Germline V lookup: CDR1 MDHEN, CDR2 SYDVKM. CDR3 length: 16 amino acids. Trimming shortened V by 1 base and J by 3 bases, and 13 bases separated the two germline ends. The chain's CDR3 is CASSLLEGLYNQPQHF. The CDR3 nucleotides read TGTGCCAGCAGTTTATTAGAGGGGCTTTACAATCAGCCCCAGCATTTT. The entire variable domain, with the rest obtained from reference TRBV28 and TRBJ1-5, is as follows: DVKVTQSSRYLVKRTGEKVFLECVQDMDHENMFWYRQDPGLGLRLIYFSYDVKMKEKGDIPEGYSVSREKKERFSLILESASTNQTSMYLCASSLLEGLYNQPQHFGDGTRLSIL.

V is TRBV19 and J is TRBJ1-2; the match to TRBD1 covers 8 bases. Per germline, CDR1 LNHDA and CDR2 SQIVND (reference sequence). V lost 0 bases and J lost 2; bases outside the gene matches: 5. The length of the CDR3 is 16 residues. This chain's CDR3 is CASSIEGQVTNYGYTF. Written as DNA, the CDR3 is TGTGCCAGTAGTATAGAGGGACAGGTGACGAACTATGGCTACACCTTC.

The chain is built from TRBV7-8 and TRBJ1-2; maybe TRBD1 (5 bases). Trimming left V 4 bases short and J 2 bases short, with 11 bases between. This CDR3 is built from 14 residues. Germline-derived CDR1 and CDR2 are SGHVS and FQNEAQ. The DNA of the CDR3 is TGTGCCAGCAGCTCAATTGCAGGGAACTATGGCTACACCTTC. Protein: CASSSIAGNYGYTF.

This clonotype showed up many times. The chain links TRBV6-2 or TRBV6-3 to TRBJ2-7; D is unclear. Germline V gene sequence: CDR1 MNHEY, CDR2 SVGEGT. The ends were cut back, 5 bases at V and 4 bases at J, with 6 bases in the middle. There are 11 residues in the CDR3. The CDR3 DNA reads TGTGCCAGCAGTAAAGGTTACGAGCAGTACTTC. Translated, it gives CASSKGYEQYF.

This clonotype appeared many times. V gene TRBV2 combines with J gene TRBJ2-7; tentatively, D is TRBD2 (6 bases). From germline, CDR1 is SNHLY and CDR2 FYNNEI. Trimming shortened V by 8 bases and J by 3 bases, and 17 bases separated the two germline ends. The CDR3 contains 14 residues. CDR3 nucleotides: TGTGCCAGCCAATCTAGCGCTTCATTCTACGAGCAGTACTTC. As protein: CASQSSASFYEQYF.

The rearrangement joins TRBV10-3 to TRBJ2-2, with D possibly TRBD1 on 6 matching bases. This CDR3 contains 16 residues. Germline V lookup: CDR1 ENHRY, CDR2 SYGVKD. Trimming removed 6 bases at V and 0 bases at J, with 14 bases between. CDR3 sequence: CAIRSGDGANTGELFF. CDR3 nucleotide sequence: TGTGCCATCAGGTCAGGGGACGGAGCGAACACCGGGGAGCTGTTTTTT.